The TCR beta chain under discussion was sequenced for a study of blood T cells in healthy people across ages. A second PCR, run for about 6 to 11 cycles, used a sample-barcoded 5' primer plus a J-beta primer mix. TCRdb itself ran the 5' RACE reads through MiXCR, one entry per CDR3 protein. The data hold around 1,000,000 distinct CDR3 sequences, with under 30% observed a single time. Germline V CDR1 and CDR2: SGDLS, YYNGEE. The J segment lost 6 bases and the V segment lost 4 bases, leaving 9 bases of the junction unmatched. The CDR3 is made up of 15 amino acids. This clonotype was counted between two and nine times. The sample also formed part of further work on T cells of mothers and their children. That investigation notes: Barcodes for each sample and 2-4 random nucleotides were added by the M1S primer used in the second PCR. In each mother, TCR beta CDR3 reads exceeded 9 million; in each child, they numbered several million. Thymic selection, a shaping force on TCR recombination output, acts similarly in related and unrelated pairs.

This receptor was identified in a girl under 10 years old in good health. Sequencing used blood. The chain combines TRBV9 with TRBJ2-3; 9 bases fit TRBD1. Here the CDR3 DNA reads TGTGCCAGCAGCTTTTCCGGGACAGGGATGGATACGCAGTATTTT. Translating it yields CASSFSGTGMDTQYF.